This T cell receptor (beta chain) was identified during a study of T cell clones after liver transplantation (dated by TCRdb to about 2019). Background for the entire study: The samples were obtained from ITN030ST, a randomized trial that attempted immunosuppression withdrawal within 2 years after liver transplantation. Of the eight recipients, a few were HCV-positive, while the remaining recipients had been transplanted for non-autoimmune, non-viral indications. Donor-reactive T cell clones were identified by TCRbeta sequencing following a pre-transplant mixed lymphocyte reaction and were subsequently tracked in post-transplant blood. The subjects received no induction therapy and were kept on standard immunosuppression until randomization at 12-24 months post-transplant. Blood samples were taken pre-transplant, pre-randomization before withdrawal, and post-randomization after full withdrawal or failed withdrawal. Tolerance was defined as complete withdrawal of immunosuppression for at least one year without a rise in liver enzymes beyond twice the upper limit of normal. As an antigen-independent comparator for donor-reactive sequences, third party-reactive TCRbeta sequences were also identified from pre-transplant MLRs. The study cohort included 8 liver transplant recipients, of whom 3 were classified as tolerant and 5 as non-tolerant.

Findings and caveats that apply to the study as a whole: The decline in donor-reactive sequences exceeded the decline in third party-reactive sequences, suggesting partial antigen-specific deletion that was unrelated to withdrawal success. When repertoire turnover was taken into account, detection of donor-reactive sequences was significantly reduced in 7 of 8 subjects for CD4 and in 8 of 8 subjects for CD8. In a couple of subjects, low numbers of available donor cells limited the measurable donor-reactive repertoire. Circulating donor-reactive CD4 TCRbeta sequences fell significantly post-transplant in most of the 8 subjects, irrespective of tolerance or HCV status. Because no allograft tissue specimens were available, donor-reactive T cells may have migrated into the graft instead of being deleted. Conclusions were preliminary, limited by small, heterogeneous patient numbers and non-standardized post-transplant time points.

As to this clone: Its antigen specificity is not known. No quality values exist for individual bases; no much larger clone is one base distant.

Unstimulated PBMCs, after thawing, were stained for CD3, CD4 and CD8 and then FACS-sorted into CD3+CD4+ and CD3+CD8+ populations. All 8 studied subjects were randomized to withdrawal of immunosuppression. Genomic DNA was isolated with the Qiagen DNeasy Blood and Tissue Kit. Using immunoSEQ, frozen genomic DNA was subjected to high-throughput TCRbeta CDR3 sequencing, a process that included PCR amplification, mapping, bias correction and internal controls. The study's processing was this. Productive rearrangements were kept, and unique TCRbeta sequences were defined by CDR3 nucleotide sequence plus V and J gene. For a sequence to be called donor-reactive, it needed a frequency of at least 0.01% and at least 5-fold expansion in CFSE-low cells compared with unstimulated pre-transplant cells. Per-subject minimum frequency thresholds, based on the lowest-template unstimulated sample, ensured at least 90% detection power. Jensen-Shannon divergence between the top 1000 TCRbeta sequences post- versus pre-transplant served as the measure of repertoire turnover. Two-sided Fisher's exact tests were used to test for changes in the detection of donor-reactive sequences. TCRdb limited this immuneACCESS table to in-frame rearrangements with V and J called. A share of clones is missing; checked studies link under half to unresolved V genes, and the rest is unexplained. Clone size and V and J calls were adopted from that table, with D and trimming inferred from the DNA. The sample yields 68,000 or so clones; over 90% were counted once. The top ten clones comprise roughly 0.9% of the sample.

Trimming at the junction amounts to 6 bases on V and 1 base on J, and the germline ends lie 7 bases apart. The CDR3 holds 14 amino acids from the cysteine to the phenylalanine. Only the CDR3 DNA is retained, 42 bases long and in frame from the first base. CDR1 and CDR2 are read off the germline V gene as SGHTA and FQGTGA. This specimen consisted of CD4+ T cells from blood, obtained less than 27 months after liver transplant. The TCR comes from a human patient who received a liver transplant. After a transplant, some T cells may be of graft donor origin. This chain is built from TRBV7-3 and TRBJ2-6; the D gene is unclear. The DNA reads as follows: TGTGCCAGCAGTCCAGATTCTGGGGCCAACGTCCTGACTTTC. This yields the protein CASSPDSGANVLTF.